This T cell receptor beta chain was found in a study of T-cell reconstitution after alpha-beta-depleted transplantation in children. Germline V gives CDR1 SEHNR, CDR2 FQNEAQ (reference sequence). With 6 bases removed from V and 10 bases from J, the gap between germline ends came to 10 bases. This CDR3 comprises 11 residues. Turning to this clonotype: Antigen specificity is unknown.

Whole-study results and caveats: For some patients, TCRbeta diversity was high at day 60 because of recipient T cells and thymic progenitors that survived. Reported findings indicate that, about two months after transplant, alpha-beta T cells came from several hundred expanded clones, which were derived from non-depleted graft cells.

Researchers prepared the TCRbeta library using unique molecular identifiers, the study reports. One entry per CDR3 protein, called by TCRdb with MiXCR from the PCR reads. The data hold 750,000 to 950,000 distinct CDR3 sequences, with roughly 15% observed a single time. The chain combines TRBV7-9 with TRBJ2-1; no firm D call. The TCR was taken from a male patient between 10 and 17 years old who had a stem cell transplant for acute lymphoblastic leukemia, so the T cells may come from the graft donor. Sequenced here: PBMCs, mostly from graft donor cells, sampled 360 days after TCRalphabeta/CD19-depleted stem cell transplant. In DNA, the CDR3 is TGTGCCAGCAGAGTGGGCCGGGAGCAGTTCTTC. Amino acids: CASRVGREQFF.